This record concerns one TCR beta chain sequence. Its antigen remains unknown. This record belongs to a study of radiotherapy plus CTLA-4 blockade in lung cancer. Study-level information: Of all patients, more than 15% responded objectively and around 31% showed disease control. Study results and caveats: Reports identified early blood T cell clone dynamics, with interferon-beta, as the best response predictor. Expansion in blood of tumor-derived TCR clones was seen after radiotherapy plus ipilimumab.

Focal radiation and CTLA-4 blockade (ipilimumab) were tested in chemo-refractory metastatic non-small-cell lung cancer patients. Measured with immunoSEQ multiplex PCR; TCRdb has only the in-frame clones, and not every one. The data hold about 73,000 clones, with roughly 84% observed a single time. The germline V gene has CDR1 LNHDA and CDR2 SQIVND (reference sequence). This CDR3 contains 14 residues. Trimming at V came to 8 bases and at J to 4 bases, leaving 7 bases not matched to a gene. The rearrangement joins TRBV19 to TRBJ2-3; 9 nucleotides match TRBD1. Sequences were derived from peripheral blood, sampled from a patient treated with radiotherapy plus ipilimumab. This sequence originates from a human donor with non-small cell lung cancer that progressed on radiotherapy plus ipilimumab. The CDR3 sequence is CASSGQGIPDTQYF. The CDR3 nucleotides are TGTGCCAGTTCGGGACAGGGAATCCCAGATACGCAGTATTTT. Full variable domain (outside the CDR3, taken from reference TRBV19 and TRBJ2-3): DGGITQSPKYLFRKEGQNVTLSCEQNLNHDAMYWYRQDPGQGLRLIYYSQIVNDFQKGDIAEGYSVSREKKESFPLTVTSAQKNPTAFYLCASSGQGIPDTQYFGPGTRLTVL.